This T cell receptor (beta chain) was recorded in a study of shared clonotypes between healthy human individuals. This table comes from immunoSEQ multiplex PCR, and its TCRdb copy is limited to in-frame clones, with some not included. This sample has 2.3 million or so clones, with 85% to 95% found just once. CDR1 is WNHNN and CDR2 is SYGVQD in the germline V gene (reference sequence). V lost 4 bases and J lost 5, with 17 bases in between. CDR3 length: 15 residues. The sequence was obtained from a man aged 18-30 years in good health. Some clones in this sample may be carry-over from other donors' samples. The chain carries TRBV10-1 and TRBJ1-1; D not certain. The sequenced sample consisted of naive CD4+ T cells from PBMCs. Subset given: CD45RA+ positively selected. The DNA of the CDR3 is TGCGCCAGCAGTGTGCTTCAGGAGCCTACAACTGAAGCTTTCTTT. Protein: CASSVLQEPTTEAFF.